Shown below are 15 T cell receptor beta chains from a single sample sequenced in a study of shared clonotypes between healthy human individuals (dated by TCRdb to the early 2020s). Library method: the immunoSEQ multiplex PCR assay. Imported from immuneACCESS, the table was reduced by TCRdb to in-frame sequences with V and J called. These copies leave out some clones; in studies compared against another copy, an unresolved V gene accounts for under half, and the cause of the remainder is not known. This sample lists about 560,000 clones; 70% to 80% were detected once. The ten largest account for more than 10% of the sample. What was sequenced was PBMCs. All receptors come from a middle-aged woman in good health. Some clones in this sample may be carry-over from other donors' samples.

V and J are TRBV7-8 and TRBJ2-3; no clear D gene. This CDR3 region has 12 residues. Trimming cost V 5 bases and J 4 bases, with 7 bases left between them. Germline CDR1 SGHVS, CDR2 FQNEAQ. The CDR3 loop is CASSTLADTQYF. In nucleotides, the CDR3 is TGTGCCAGCAGCACCCTAGCAGATACGCAGTATTTT. The entire variable domain, with the rest obtained from reference TRBV7-8 and TRBJ2-3, is as follows: GAGVSQSPRYKVAKRGQDVALRCDPISGHVSLFWYQQALGQGPEFLTYFQNEAQLDKSGLPSDRFFAERPEGSVSTLKIQRTQQEDSAVYLCASSTLADTQYFGPGTRLTVL.

The V gene is TRBV28, the J gene TRBJ1-1; a weak D match, TRBD1 (6 bases). CDR3 length: 17 residues. The V and J ends lost 3 bases and 1 base respectively, with 18 bases between them. The germline gives CDR1 MDHEN, CDR2 SYDVKM. The CDR3 spells CASSFPSYDRSNTEAFF. The CDR3 nucleotides are TGTGCCAGCAGTTTTCCCAGCTACGACAGGTCGAACACTGAAGCTTTCTTT.

Only one count was recorded for this clone. The V gene is TRBV5-1, the J gene TRBJ1-1, with a possible D match to TRBD1 (6 bases). Looked up from germline, CDR1 is SGHRS and CDR2 is YFSETQ. Trimming stripped 6 bases from V and 3 bases from J, with 12 bases between. The CDR3 totals 13 residues. Here the CDR3 reads CASTRKGDTEAFF. In DNA form, the CDR3 reads TGCGCCAGCACCCGCAAGGGGGACACTGAAGCTTTCTTT.

The rearrangement links TRBV9 to TRBJ2-3; D ambiguous. This CDR3 contains 13 residues. The V end was cut by 0 bases, the J end by 2 bases, with 4 bases between. From germline, CDR1 is SGDLS and CDR2 YYNGEE. The CDR3 protein is CASSVVATDTQYF. In nucleotides, the CDR3 is TGTGCCAGCAGCGTAGTGGCCACAGATACGCAGTATTTT.

The V and J genes are TRBV27 and TRBJ1-2; D may be TRBD1 (6 bases). Trimming stripped 7 bases from V and 6 bases from J, with 27 bases between. Looked up from germline, CDR1 is MNHEY and CDR2 is SMNVEV (reference sequence). This CDR3 has 17 amino acids. DNA for the CDR3: TGTGCCAGCAATCGCACAGGGATACTGGCGTTTGGAAATGGCTACACCTTC. It is translated as CASNRTGILAFGNGYTF.

A remark on this clone: This specimen includes other DNA sequences encoding the same CDR3. CDR3 region: CASSTKDTQYF. CDR3 nucleotide sequence: TGTGCCAGCAGCACAAAAGATACGCAGTATTTT. The chain employs TRBV6-6 and TRBJ2-3; no clear D. Germline-derived CDR1 and CDR2 are MNHNY and SVGAGI (reference sequence). The CDR3 extends over 11 amino acids. Trimming shortened V by 6 bases and J by 5 bases, and 6 bases separated the two germline ends.

The chain employs TRBV19 and TRBJ2-5, with 7 positions matching TRBD1. The CDR3 contains 13 residues. The V gene end was trimmed by 10 bases and the J gene end by 1 base; junction bases not matched to a gene: 6. Germline CDR1 reads LNHDA; CDR2 reads SQIVND (reference sequence). The CDR3 DNA is TGTGCCACCAACAGGGGCGGCCAAGAGACCCAGTACTTC. It encodes CATNRGGQETQYF.

The chain combines TRBV6-5 with TRBJ2-1; D call uncertain. V was shortened by 4 bases and J by 2 bases, with 12 bases between the two germline ends. Germline lookup yields CDR1 MNHEY and CDR2 SVGAGI. The CDR3 covers 15 residues. CDR3 DNA sequence: TGTGCCAGCAGTTCAACCGCCCAACCCTACAATGAGCAGTTCTTC. Translation: CASSSTAQPYNEQFF.

J is TRBJ2-4 and V is TRBV15, with 8 bases that match TRBD1. There are 14 residues in the CDR3. V trimming: 1 base; J trimming: 15 bases; junction bases outside the gene matches: 11. Germline-derived CDR1 and CDR2 are LNHNV and YYDKDF (reference sequence). CDR3 sequence (DNA): TGTGCCACCAGCAGAGGGGACAGGCGGAGGGGGGCGTACTTC. It specifies CATSRGDRRRGAYF.

The gene calls are TRBV10-2 and TRBJ2-7; D is perhaps TRBD1 (6 bases). V lost 6 bases and J lost 7, with 19 bases in between. The CDR3 is made up of 14 amino acids. Per germline, CDR1 WSHSY and CDR2 SAAADI. As DNA, the CDR3 is TGCGCCAGCAGAGCCGGGACATTAACTGGGGAGCAGTACTTC. Translating gives CASRAGTLTGEQYF.

The rearrangement uses TRBV28 and TRBJ2-1, with D perhaps given as TRBD1 or TRBD2 (5 bases each). The CDR3 has 14 residues. Germline V gene sequence: CDR1 MDHEN, CDR2 SYDVKM. Deletions cut 8 bases from V and 1 base from J, with 12 bases between. In DNA form, the CDR3 reads TGTGCCAGCCGTGGGGGAAGGTCCTACAATGAGCAGTTCTTC. The encoded protein is CASRGGRSYNEQFF.

This chain joins TRBV15 and TRBJ2-7; 7 bases map to TRBD1. This CDR3 has 15 amino acids. Trimming took 0 bases from V and 4 from J; bases not matched to a gene: 6. From germline, CDR1 is LNHNV and CDR2 YYDKDF (reference sequence). The CDR3 DNA follows: TGTGCCACCAGCAGAGATTCAGGGACAGCATACGAGCAGTACTTC. It codes for CATSRDSGTAYEQYF.

The chain carries TRBV7-3 and TRBJ2-5; D gene uncertain. The V gene's germline CDR1 is SGHTA and CDR2 FQGTGA. With 5 bases removed from V and 2 bases from J, the gap between germline ends came to 9 bases. This CDR3 comprises 13 residues. This chain's CDR3 is CASSRKPQETQYF. CDR3 sequence (DNA): TGTGCCAGCAGCCGGAAACCGCAAGAGACCCAGTACTTC.

V and J are TRBV7-2 and TRBJ2-7, with 7 positions matching TRBD1. The CDR3 contains 14 residues. The germline CDR1 and CDR2 sequences are SGHTA and FQGNSA. Trimming cost V 5 bases and J 4 bases; bases outside gene matches: 8. The DNA for the CDR3 is TGTGCCAGCAGCCCAGGGGGACGGGCTTACGAGCAGTACTTC. Translation gives CASSPGGRAYEQYF.

The chain combines TRBV9 with TRBJ2-2; TRBD2 matches at 7 bases. Germline V gene sequence: CDR1 SGDLS, CDR2 YYNGEE. The CDR3 sequence is 17 residues long. Trimming at V came to 0 bases and at J to 6 bases, leaving 11 bases not matched to a gene. The CDR3 region is CASSVGKRLAVPGELFF. The DNA of the CDR3 is TGTGCCAGCAGCGTAGGAAAGAGACTAGCAGTTCCCGGGGAGCTGTTTTTT.